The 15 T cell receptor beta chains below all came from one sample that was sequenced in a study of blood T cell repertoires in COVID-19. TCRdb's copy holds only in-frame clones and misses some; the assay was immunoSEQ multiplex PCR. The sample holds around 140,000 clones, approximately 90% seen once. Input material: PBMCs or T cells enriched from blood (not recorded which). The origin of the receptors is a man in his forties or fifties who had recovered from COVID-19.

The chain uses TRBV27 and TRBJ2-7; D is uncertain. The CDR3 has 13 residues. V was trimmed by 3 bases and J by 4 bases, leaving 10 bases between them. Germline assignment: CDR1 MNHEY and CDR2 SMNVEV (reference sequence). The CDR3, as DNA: TGTGCCAGCAGTTTTATAACGGGTTACGAGCAGTACTTC. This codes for CASSFITGYEQYF.

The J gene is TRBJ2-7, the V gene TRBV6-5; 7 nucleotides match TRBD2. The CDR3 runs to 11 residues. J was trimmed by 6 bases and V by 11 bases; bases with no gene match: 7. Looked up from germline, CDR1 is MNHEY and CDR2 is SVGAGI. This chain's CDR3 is CAAGRGSEQYF. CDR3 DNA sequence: TGTGCCGCAGGGAGGGGCAGCGAGCAGTACTTC.

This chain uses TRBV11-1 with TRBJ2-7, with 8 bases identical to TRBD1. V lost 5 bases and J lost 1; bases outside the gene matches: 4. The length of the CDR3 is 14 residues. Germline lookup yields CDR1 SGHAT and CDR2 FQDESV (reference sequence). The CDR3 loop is CASSPGQGSYEQYF. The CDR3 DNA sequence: TGTGCCAGCAGCCCCGGACAGGGATCCTACGAGCAGTACTTC.

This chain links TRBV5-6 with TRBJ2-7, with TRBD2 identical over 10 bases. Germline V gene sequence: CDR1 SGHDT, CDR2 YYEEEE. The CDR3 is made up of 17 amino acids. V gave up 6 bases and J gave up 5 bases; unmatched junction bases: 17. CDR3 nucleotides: TGTGCCAGCACGAGGGGGGTAGCGGGAGGTGTAGGTGACGAGCAGTACTTC. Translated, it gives CASTRGVAGGVGDEQYF.

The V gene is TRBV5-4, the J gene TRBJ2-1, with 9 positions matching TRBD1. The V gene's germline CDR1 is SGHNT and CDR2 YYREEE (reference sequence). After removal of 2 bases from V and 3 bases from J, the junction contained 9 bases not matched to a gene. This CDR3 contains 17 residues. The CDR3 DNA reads TGTGCCAGCAGCTTCAAGACAGGGGGGGGCCTCTACAATGAGCAGTTCTTC. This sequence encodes CASSFKTGGGLYNEQFF.

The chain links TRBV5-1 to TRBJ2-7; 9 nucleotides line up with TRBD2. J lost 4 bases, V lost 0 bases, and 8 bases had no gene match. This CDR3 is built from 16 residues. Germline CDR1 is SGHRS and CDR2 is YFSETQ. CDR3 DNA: TGCGCCAGCAGCTTGGCCCGTTCTAGCGGGAAGTACGAGCAGTACTTC. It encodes CASSLARSSGKYEQYF.

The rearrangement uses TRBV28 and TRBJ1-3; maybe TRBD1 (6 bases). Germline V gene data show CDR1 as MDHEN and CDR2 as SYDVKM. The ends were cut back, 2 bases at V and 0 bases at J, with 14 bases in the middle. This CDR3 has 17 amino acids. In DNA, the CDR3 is TGTGCCAGCAGTTTAGCCGGACAGCTCTTCTCTGGAAACACCATATATTTT. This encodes CASSLAGQLFSGNTIYF.

CDR3 nucleotide sequence: TGTGCCAGCAGTTTTCGGTTGGTATACACCGGGGAGCTGTTTTTT. Translating gives CASSFRLVYTGELFF. This chain joins TRBV28 and TRBJ2-2, with D unresolved. Trimming pared 3 bases from V and 3 bases from J, leaving 11 bases between. In germline, CDR1 is MDHEN, CDR2 SYDVKM. The CDR3 has 15 residues.

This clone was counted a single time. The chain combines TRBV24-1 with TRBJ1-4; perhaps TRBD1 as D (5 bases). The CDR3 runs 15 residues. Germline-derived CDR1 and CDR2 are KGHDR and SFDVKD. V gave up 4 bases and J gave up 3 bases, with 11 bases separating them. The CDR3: CATSDPTVPNEKLFF. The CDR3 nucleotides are TGTGCCACCAGTGACCCGACAGTCCCTAATGAAAAACTGTTTTTT.

CDR3 residues: CASRPRTGYGTEAFF. The CDR3 DNA follows: TGTGCCAGCAGACCCCGGACAGGGTACGGCACTGAAGCTTTCTTT. The chain recombines TRBV7-2 with TRBJ1-1; 8 bases map to TRBD1. Germline V gene sequence: CDR1 SGHTA, CDR2 FQGNSA. This CDR3 is built from 15 residues. The junction had 10 bases not matched to a gene; V was cut back by 6 bases and J by 4 bases.

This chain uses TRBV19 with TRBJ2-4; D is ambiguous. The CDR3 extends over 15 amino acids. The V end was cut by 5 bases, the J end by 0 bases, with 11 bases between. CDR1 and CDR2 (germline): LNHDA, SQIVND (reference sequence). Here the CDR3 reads CASSAIQVAKNIQYF. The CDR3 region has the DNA TGTGCCAGTAGTGCGATCCAGGTAGCCAAAAACATTCAGTACTTC. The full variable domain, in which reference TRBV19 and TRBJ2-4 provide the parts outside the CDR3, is DGGITQSPKYLFRKEGQNVTLSCEQNLNHDAMYWYRQDPGQGLRLIYYSQIVNDFQKGDIAEGYSVSREKKESFPLTVTSAQKNPTAFYLCASSAIQVAKNIQYFGAGTRLSVL.

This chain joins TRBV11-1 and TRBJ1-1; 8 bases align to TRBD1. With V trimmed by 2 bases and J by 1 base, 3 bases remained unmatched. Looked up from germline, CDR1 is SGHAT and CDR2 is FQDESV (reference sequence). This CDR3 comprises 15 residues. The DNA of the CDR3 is TGTGCCAGCAGCTTACAGGGGGCGACGAACACTGAAGCTTTCTTT. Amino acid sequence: CASSLQGATNTEAFF. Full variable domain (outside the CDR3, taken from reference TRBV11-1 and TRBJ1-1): EAEVAQSPRYKITEKSQAVAFWCDPISGHATLYWYRQILGQGPELLVQFQDESVVDDSQLPKDRFSAERLKGVDSTLKIQPAELGDSAMYLCASSLQGATNTEAFFGQGTRLTVV.

CDR3 protein: CASISSGVNEQFF. In DNA form, the CDR3 reads TGTGCCAGCATCTCCTCAGGGGTGAATGAGCAGTTCTTC. The chain combines TRBV7-2 with TRBJ2-1, with D perhaps TRBD1 (6 bases). V was clipped by 7 bases and J by 7 bases, with 14 bases between them. Germline loops: CDR1 SGHTA, CDR2 FQGNSA. There are 13 residues in the CDR3.

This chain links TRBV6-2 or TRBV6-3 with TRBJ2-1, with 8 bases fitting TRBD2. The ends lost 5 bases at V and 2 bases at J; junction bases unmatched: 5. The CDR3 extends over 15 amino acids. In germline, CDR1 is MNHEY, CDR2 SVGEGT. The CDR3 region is CASSTPGLAYNEQFF. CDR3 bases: TGTGCCAGCAGTACCCCGGGACTAGCCTACAATGAGCAGTTCTTC.

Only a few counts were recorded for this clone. This CDR3 reads CASSMAVPTIAGVYEQYF. CDR3 nucleotide sequence: TGTGCCAGTAGTATGGCGGTGCCGACTATAGCGGGAGTGTACGAGCAGTACTTC. The chain couples TRBV19 to TRBJ2-7; 9 positions match TRBD2. The germline CDR1 and CDR2 sequences are LNHDA and SQIVND (reference sequence). This CDR3 has 18 amino acids. V was pared by 3 bases and J by 4 bases, with 16 bases of the junction left unmatched. Supplemented by reference TRBV19 and TRBJ2-7, the full variable domain reads DGGITQSPKYLFRKEGQNVTLSCEQNLNHDAMYWYRQDPGQGLRLIYYSQIVNDFQKGDIAEGYSVSREKKESFPLTVTSAQKNPTAFYLCASSMAVPTIAGVYEQYFGPGTRLTVT.